The entry below describes one TCR beta chain. Profiled with immunoSEQ multiplex PCR; TCRdb holds only in-frame clones, not every one. The profile covers some 320,000 clones, with around nine tenths appearing a single time and 2.5% to 3.5% taken by the ten largest. This sample was taken from a study of blood T cell repertoires in COVID-19. Source material: PBMCs or T cells enriched from blood (not recorded which). The sequence was obtained from a woman in her forties or fifties who had been exposed to COVID-19.

CDR3 nucleotides: TGCGCCAGCAGCCAACAAGGTCACAGCAATTCACCCCTCCACTTT. This gives the protein CASSQQGHSNSPLHF. The chain is built from TRBV4-1 and TRBJ1-6; D remains ambiguous. Germline CDR1 MGHRA, CDR2 YSYEKL. The V gene lost 2 bases and the J gene lost 7 bases, with 12 bases spanning the gap. There are 15 residues in the CDR3.